Listed below are T cell receptor beta chains from one sample, sequenced in a study of response to subunit inactivated influenza vaccine. Via MiXCR, TCRdb re-called the RT-PCR reads, giving one row per CDR3 protein. The sample carries more than 150,000 distinct CDR3 sequences, approximately 9.2% recorded once. Sequenced here: non-naive T cells sorted from PBMCs, sampled on the day of vaccination. The receptors originated from a middle-aged man who received an inactivated influenza vaccine. Both conserved end residues are trimmed from each CDR3.

v_gene	j_gene	CDR3aa
TRBV6-2/TRBV6-3	TRBJ2-7	ASSYTGNEQY
TRBV7-9	TRBJ2-1	ASSLMGGMANEQF
TRBV10-3	TRBJ2-3	AISDRGGLTITQY
TRBV4-1	TRBJ2-4	ASSQDSLANIQY
TRBV12-3/TRBV12-4	TRBJ1-3	ASRDTRSSGNTIY
TRBV4-2	TRBJ1-3	ASSQDSRQSERNTIY
TRBV28	TRBJ2-7	ASNSPWTGESYEQY
TRBV29-1	TRBJ1-2	SVGQGQDYGYT
TRBV6-1	TRBJ2-2	ASIRDTGELF
TRBV10-3	TRBJ2-7	AISPVGGRPYEQY
TRBV6-2/TRBV6-3	TRBJ1-2	ASSYDGTYGYT
TRBV10-3	TRBJ1-1	ASRISPRGFPDTEAF
TRBV5-1	TRBJ2-3	ASSFRQVEDTQY
TRBV6-2/TRBV6-3	TRBJ2-7	ASRRRDMGRNEQY
TRBV7-3	TRBJ2-3	ASSFSGLADTQY
TRBV18	TRBJ2-7	ASSPRQDSYEQY
TRBV20-1	TRBJ2-3	SAPPRDENTDTQY
TRBV15	TRBJ2-1	ATSLSGGSYNEQF
TRBV6-2/TRBV6-3	TRBJ2-7	ASRFDRGLPNEQY
TRBV9	TRBJ2-1	ASSVDVSPNEQF
TRBV5-5	TRBJ2-2	ASSTTGARTGELF
TRBV7-8	TRBJ2-1	ASSLAGRGTYNEQF
TRBV20-1	TRBJ1-4	SATDRVNEKLF
TRBV7-9	TRBJ1-6	ASSYSLSPLH
TRBV2	TRBJ1-5	ASSGRVSNQPQH
TRBV7-9	TRBJ2-2	ASSFWGSGELF
TRBV14	TRBJ2-7	ASSQRIGAGVSYEQY
TRBV12-3/TRBV12-4	TRBJ2-3	ASSFGVVGAMDTQY
TRBV5-1	TRBJ1-6	ASSGDRDSPLH
TRBV6-2/TRBV6-3	TRBJ1-2	ASSFTLPGRKIYGYT
TRBV5-1	TRBJ2-5	ASSLSAGSQETQY
TRBV20-1	TRBJ2-7	SASGAGGRAVDEQY
TRBV3-1	TRBJ2-5	ASDSRGRETQY
TRBV4-1	TRBJ2-5	ASSQGGTGSQETQY
TRBV3-1	TRBJ1-6	ASSQGTVNSPLH
TRBV4-3	TRBJ2-5	ASSQGGLVGQETQY
TRBV12-3/TRBV12-4	TRBJ1-6	ASSPRGGDSPLH
TRBV5-5	TRBJ2-3	ASSAGGWSDTQY
TRBV5-1	TRBJ2-7	ASSGQDRVSEQY
TRBV12-3/TRBV12-4	TRBJ2-3	ASSAMTGTQY
TRBV10-3	TRBJ2-5	AISESAGETQY
TRBV5-1	TRBJ1-1	ASSSTGTWGPEAF
TRBV11-1	TRBJ2-1	ASSPPGLAGVGYNEQF
TRBV9	TRBJ2-3	ASSVEEAGGPDTQY
TRBV12-3/TRBV12-4	TRBJ2-7	ASSLGGRYEQY
TRBV7-2	TRBJ2-1	ASSLSTGGNEQF
TRBV20-1	TRBJ2-7	SAGPWESEQY
TRBV29-1	TRBJ2-3	SGKQAGGDTQY
TRBV20-1	TRBJ2-5	SAKQGTQQETQY
TRBV5-1	TRBJ2-1	ASSLRASGANNEQF